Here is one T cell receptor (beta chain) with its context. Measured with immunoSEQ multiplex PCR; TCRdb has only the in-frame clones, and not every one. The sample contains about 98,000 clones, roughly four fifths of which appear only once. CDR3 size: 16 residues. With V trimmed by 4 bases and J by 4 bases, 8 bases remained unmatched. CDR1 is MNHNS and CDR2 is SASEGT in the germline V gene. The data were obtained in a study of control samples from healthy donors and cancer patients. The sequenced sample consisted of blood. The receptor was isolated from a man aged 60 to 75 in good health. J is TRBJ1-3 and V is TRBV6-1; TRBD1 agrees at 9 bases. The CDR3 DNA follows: TGTGCCAGCAGTGGCCCGGGACAGGGCCGAGGAAACACCATATATTTT. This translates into CASSGPGQGRGNTIYF.